The present TCR beta chain was sequenced within a study of T cell changes during pregnancy in multiple sclerosis. Assay used: immunoSEQ multiplex PCR; TCRdb lists only in-frame clones, some missing. The data show tens of thousands of clones, under 95% seen once. Sequenced material: peripheral blood, taken in the first trimester of pregnancy. The origin of this receptor is a female donor in good health, enrolled as a control in a pregnancy study.

CDR3 coding DNA: TGCGCCAGCAGCCCCAGGACAGGGCTTGAAGCTTTCTTT. Its translation: CASSPRTGLEAFF. The chain links TRBV4-1 to TRBJ1-1, with 8 bases identical to TRBD1. The CDR3 contains 13 residues. The germline gives CDR1 MGHRA, CDR2 YSYEKL. The trim removed 4 bases at V and 7 bases at J, leaving 5 bases unmatched.